These T cell receptor beta chains were read from a single sample in a study of technical replicates of blood from a handful of donors. The assay was immunoSEQ multiplex PCR, and TCRdb's table has in-frame clones only and misses some. This table has tens of thousands of clones, approximately 96% appearing once. The sequencing input was T cells isolated from PBMCs. Receptors were obtained from a human donor in good health. CDR3s include the opening cysteine and the closing phenylalanine or tryptophan. A D gene is named only where the DNA matches it firmly. For some rows the clone size is stated as once, few or many, or as a class when expanded; others skip it.

NA	once	TRBJ2-7	TRBV28	TGTGCCAGCACAGGGGACTCCTACGAGCAGTACTTC	CASTGDSYEQYF
TRBD1	NA	TRBJ2-7	TRBV5-1	TGCGCCAGCAGCTTGGCGGGACAGGGCTACGAGCAGTACTTC	CASSLAGQGYEQYF
NA	NA	TRBJ2-2	TRBV30	TGTGCCTGGAACAGGATCAACACCGGGGAGCTGTTTTTT	CAWNRINTGELFF
NA	NA	TRBJ2-7	TRBV7-9	TGTGCCAGCAGCTTGTTTCTAGGCGAGCAGTACTTC	CASSLFLGEQYF
NA	NA	TRBJ1-2	TRBV6-1	TGTGCCAGCAGTGAAGAGGGCAGGGCGTTGGGTGGCTACACCTTC	CASSEEGRALGGYTF
NA	NA	TRBJ1-5	TRBV28	TGTGCCAGCAGGACTCGGGGAGCCGGTCAGCCCCAGCATTTT	CASRTRGAGQPQHF
TRBD1	once	TRBJ1-3	TRBV5-6	TGTGCCAGCAGCTTTACCCACGGGACAGGGAGCAACACCATATATTTT	CASSFTHGTGSNTIYF
TRBD1	NA	TRBJ1-1	TRBV27	TGTGCCAGCAGCCTAGACAGGGTGAGACACTTGAACACTGAAGCTTTCTTT	CASSLDRVRHLNTEAFF
NA	NA	TRBJ1-1	TRBV7-9	TGTGCCAGCAGGGGGGGAGGGAACACTGAAGCTTTCTTT	CASRGGGNTEAFF
NA	NA	TRBJ1-2	TRBV29-1	TGCAGCGTTGACTTCGGCGGCTATGGCTACACCTTC	CSVDFGGYGYTF
NA	NA	TRBJ2-7	TRBV14	TGTGCCAGCAGCCAAGGCGTAAGCGGGTTTCTCTACGAGCAGTACTTC	CASSQGVSGFLYEQYF
TRBD1	NA	TRBJ1-5	TRBV6-5	TGTGCCAGCAGTTACGAACAGGGGGCCAATCAGCCCCAGCATTTT	CASSYEQGANQPQHF
NA	NA	TRBJ1-4	TRBV7-9	TGTGCCAGCAGCTTCGGTGGTTTTGTAGAAAAACTGTTTTTT	CASSFGGFVEKLFF
TRBD1	NA	TRBJ1-3	TRBV15	TGTGCCACCAGCAGAGATCAGGGACAGGGGGTCACCATATATTTT	CATSRDQGQGVTIYF
TRBD1	NA	TRBJ1-6	TRBV5-1	TGCGCCAGCAGCTTGCAGGGGGCAAATTCACCCCTCCACTTT	CASSLQGANSPLHF
NA	NA	TRBJ2-3	TRBV21-1	TGTGCCAGCAGCAAGCCTCCGCGGGGTGACGCAGATACGCAGTATTTT	CASSKPPRGDADTQYF
TRBD1	NA	TRBJ1-5	TRBV27	TGTGCCAGCAGTTACAGGGGCTTGTTCGAGCCCCAGCATTTT	CASSYRGLFEPQHF
NA	NA	TRBJ2-2	TRBV6-4	TGTGCCAGCAGCCAACGACTAGGTGGCGGGGAGCTGTTTTTT	CASSQRLGGGELFF
TRBD1	NA	TRBJ1-5	TRBV2	TGTGCCAGCAAAATCAGGGGGCAGCCCCAGCATTTT	CASKIRGQPQHF
NA	NA	TRBJ1-5	TRBV2	TGTGCCAGCAGGAGAGATAGCAATCAGCCCCAGCATTTT	CASRRDSNQPQHF
TRBD1	NA	TRBJ1-5	TRBV2	TGTGCCAGCAGTCCGGGACAGGGGGCGACGGTGAATCAGCCCCAGCATTTT	CASSPGQGATVNQPQHF
NA	NA	TRBJ1-1	TRBV11-2	TGTGCCAGCAGCTTGAGATTGAACACTGAAGCTTTCTTT	CASSLRLNTEAFF
NA	NA	TRBJ1-1	TRBV19	TGTGCCAGTAGTTCAAGAGGCCGACGAGCTTTCTTT	CASSSRGRRAFF
TRBD1	NA	TRBJ1-2	TRBV11-2	TGTGCCAGCAGCTTAGGCGGACAGGGCCATGGCTACACCTTC	CASSLGGQGHGYTF
TRBD1	NA	TRBJ1-4	TRBV7-2	TGTGCCAGCAGCTCTTACAGGGGGCTAGGTGAAAAACTGTTTTTT	CASSSYRGLGEKLFF
NA	NA	TRBJ1-6	TRBV27	TGTGCCAGCAGTGCGACAGGCTGGAATTCACCCCTCCACTTT	CASSATGWNSPLHF
TRBD1	NA	TRBJ1-5	TRBV2	TGTGCCAGCAGTCTCGGACAGGGTAATCAGCCCCAGCATTTT	CASSLGQGNQPQHF
TRBD1	NA	TRBJ1-1	TRBV5-1	TGCGCCAGCAGCCCGGCGACAGGGGCACACACTGAAGCTTTCTTT	CASSPATGAHTEAFF